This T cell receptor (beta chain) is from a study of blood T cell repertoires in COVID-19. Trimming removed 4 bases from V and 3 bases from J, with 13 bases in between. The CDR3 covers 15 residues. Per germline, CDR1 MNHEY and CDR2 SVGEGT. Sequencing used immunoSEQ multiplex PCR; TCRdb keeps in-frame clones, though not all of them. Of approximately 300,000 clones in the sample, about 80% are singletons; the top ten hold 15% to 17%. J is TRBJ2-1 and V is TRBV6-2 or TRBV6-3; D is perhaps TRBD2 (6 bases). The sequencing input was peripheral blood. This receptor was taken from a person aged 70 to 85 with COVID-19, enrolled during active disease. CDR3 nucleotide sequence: TGTGCCAGCAGTTTTCCGGGGGATTACTACAATGAGCAGTTCTTC. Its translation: CASSFPGDYYNEQFF.